The subject of this entry is one T cell receptor (beta chain). Between the trimmed V and J ends, which lost 5 bases and 4 bases, there was a span of 5 bases. The CDR3 is 11 residues long. CDR1 SGHDN and CDR2 FVKESK come from the germline V gene. The data belong to a study of T cell responses to AZD1222 COVID-19 vaccine. Measured with immunoSEQ multiplex PCR; TCRdb has only the in-frame clones, and not every one. The data hold 120,000 or so clones, with roughly 91% observed a single time. The sequence came from an adult in good health. The rearrangement joins TRBV14 to TRBJ1-2; D is unclear. The sample was peripheral blood, taken on day 0 of MenACWY control vaccination. The CDR3 sequence: CASSGSYGYTF. DNA of the CDR3: TGTGCCAGCAGCGGGAGCTATGGCTACACCTTC.